This T cell receptor beta chain was documented in a study of T-cell reconstitution after alpha-beta-depleted transplantation in children. The CDR3 spans 15 residues. Trimming left V 0 bases short and J 0 bases short, with 7 bases between. Germline CDR1 and CDR2: SGHRS and YFSETQ. A library of TCRbeta sequences, prepared with unique molecular identifiers, was generated. TCRdb ran MiXCR on the PCR reads and lists one entry per CDR3 protein. Among about 240,000 distinct CDR3 sequences, about 12% were seen once, and the ten largest hold about 2.6%. At least ten counts were recorded for this clonotype. The origin of this receptor is a human donor who donated a stem cell graft to a child with acute lymphoblastic leukemia. Here the sequenced sample was PBMCs from the stem cell graft donor, taken from the stem cell graft. The rearrangement joins TRBV5-1 to TRBJ1-3; no clear D. The CDR3 loop is CASSLEQTSGNTIYF. CDR3 sequence (DNA): TGCGCCAGCAGCTTGGAACAGACCTCTGGAAACACCATATATTTT. Full variable domain (outside the CDR3, taken from reference TRBV5-1 and TRBJ1-3): KAGVTQTPRYLIKTRGQQVTLSCSPISGHRSVSWYQQTPGQGLQFLFEYFSETQRNKGNFPGRFSGRQFSNSRSEMNVSTLELGDSALYLCASSLEQTSGNTIYFGEGSWLTVV.